The clone carrying this T cell receptor (beta chain) occurred many times. The entry originates in a study of regulatory T cells in long-lasting Graves disease. The germline V gene encodes CDR1 SQVTM and CDR2 ANQGSEA. The CDR3 is 11 residues long. V lost 4 bases and J lost 3, with 6 bases in between. The sample's time point: newly diagnosed GD, antithyroid drugs for less than 3 months. There was RNA extracted from PBMCs, and the TCR library was made from it. Nine milliliters of peripheral blood were taken and placed in EDTA tubes. Construction of the TCR beta libraries employed iRepertoire HTBI primers in conjunction with Arm-PCR of CDR3 regions. One entry per CDR3 protein, called by TCRdb with MiXCR from the multiplex PCR reads. Of around 240,000 distinct CDR3 sequences detected, roughly 18% appear once; the ten largest clones hold about 14%. In addition, the sample was reused for a study of T cells in Graves' hyperthyroidism and ophthalmopathy.

The origin of this receptor is a woman aged 30 to 39 with Graves disease. Material: peripheral blood mononuclear cells (PBMCs), obtained at new diagnosis, from a patient treated with antithyroid drugs. This chain uses TRBV29-1 with TRBJ1-1; the D is unclear. Here the CDR3 reads CSVVRYTEAFF. For the CDR3, the DNA is TGCAGCGTTGTTAGGTACACTGAAGCTTTCTTT.